The 21 T cell receptor beta chains reported below all come from one sample, sequenced in a study of blood T cell repertoires in COVID-19. Clones were sequenced by immunoSEQ multiplex PCR, and TCRdb holds only the in-frame ones, with some missing. Of about 74,000 clones listed, around 82% are singletons. The sample consisted of peripheral blood. The source of these receptors is a human donor in a cohort sampled during active COVID-19.

This clone was recorded once. The genes are TRBV4-3 and TRBJ2-2; 9 bases fit TRBD1. The CDR3 length is 18 residues. Germline loops: CDR1 LGHNA, CDR2 YSLEER. V lost 0 bases to trimming and J lost 7 bases; unmatched junction nucleotides: 12. For the CDR3, the DNA is TGCGCCAGCAGCCAAGATTGGCGTACCGGGACAGGGATCGGGGAGCTGTTTTTT. The encoded protein is CASSQDWRTGTGIGELFF.

The gene calls are TRBV4-2 and TRBJ2-7; no definite D call. This CDR3 spans 14 amino acids. CDR1 LGHNA and CDR2 YNFKEQ come from the germline V gene. The ends were cut back, 0 bases at V and 1 base at J, with 7 bases in the middle. The CDR3 is CASSQDLQSYEQYF. CDR3 bases: TGTGCCAGCAGCCAAGATCTCCAGTCCTACGAGCAGTACTTC.

The gene calls are TRBV6-5 and TRBJ1-1; the D gene is possibly TRBD1 (5 bases). Germline values: CDR1 MNHEY, CDR2 SVGAGI. V shed 2 bases and J shed 4 bases, with 17 bases lying between them. The CDR3 is made up of 16 amino acids. In nucleotides, the CDR3 is TGTGCCAGCAGTTACGTGAAGGGGAGGGGAAGCACTGAAGCTTTCTTT. Encoded protein: CASSYVKGRGSTEAFF.

This clone was detected only once. The chain joins TRBV29-1 to TRBJ2-7; TRBD1 matches 9 bases. Germline V gene data show CDR1 as SQVTM and CDR2 as ANQGSEA. The CDR3 runs 12 residues. J lost 2 bases, V lost 6 bases, and 2 bases had no gene match. In DNA form, the CDR3 reads TGCAGCGTCGGACAGGGGACCTACGAGCAGTACTTC. Translating gives CSVGQGTYEQYF.

The V and J genes are TRBV6-2 or TRBV6-3 and TRBJ2-3; 12 bases fit TRBD2. The CDR3 covers 16 residues. The germline V gene has CDR1 MNHEY and CDR2 SVGEGT. Trimming cost V 2 bases and J 5 bases; bases outside gene matches: 5. The CDR3 DNA is TGTGCCAGCAGTTACGCTAGCGGGGGGGCCGAAGATACGCAGTATTTT. Encoded protein: CASSYASGGAEDTQYF.

The chain uses TRBV7-3 and TRBJ1-2; no firm D call. V lost 0 bases, J lost 5 bases, and 10 bases lay in between. Germline V CDR1 and CDR2: SGHTA, FQGTGA. The CDR3 covers 14 residues. In nucleotides, the CDR3 is TGTGCCAGCAGCTTAACGGCGGCATCTTATGGCTACACCTTC. As protein: CASSLTAASYGYTF.

The chain combines TRBV6-5 with TRBJ1-1; a possible D gene is TRBD1 (5 bases). V lost 6 bases, J lost 3 bases, and 14 bases lay in between. Germline V gene lookup returns CDR1 MNHEY and CDR2 SVGAGI. The CDR3 covers 14 residues. CDR3 nucleotides: TGTGCCAGCAGATCCGCAGGGAGGGACACTGAAGCTTTCTTT. It codes for CASRSAGRDTEAFF.

This clone is medium-sized by share. This chain joins TRBV5-6 and TRBJ1-2, with D hard to call. Germline CDR1 and CDR2: SGHDT and YYEEEE. The CDR3 runs 15 residues. The germline V and J ends were trimmed by 0 bases and 4 bases, with 13 bases remaining between them. The CDR3 nucleotides read TGTGCCAGCAGCTTGGTGAACAGTGATAGCTATGGCTACACCTTC. It encodes CASSLVNSDSYGYTF.

This rearrangement joins TRBV11-2 to TRBJ2-2, with D possibly being TRBD1 (6 bases). Germline CDR1 and CDR2: SGHAT and FQNNGV. The CDR3 is 19 residues long. Trimming took off 2 bases at V and 2 bases at J, with 21 bases between the two ends. CDR3 amino acids: CASSLKVTGKRGNTGELFF. In DNA form, the CDR3 reads TGTGCCAGCAGCTTAAAGGTCACAGGGAAAAGGGGCAACACCGGGGAGCTGTTTTTT.

The chain couples TRBV4-1 to TRBJ2-7; D unclear. The CDR3 is 14 residues long. The V end was cut by 7 bases, the J end by 2 bases, with 15 bases between. From germline, CDR1 is MGHRA and CDR2 YSYEKL. CDR3 amino acids: CASTPTGFPYEQYF. As DNA, the CDR3 is TGCGCCAGCACCCCTACCGGGTTCCCCTACGAGCAGTACTTC.

The V gene is TRBV5-8, the J gene TRBJ1-1; no firm D call. The CDR3 has 14 amino acids. Germline loops: CDR1 SGHTS, CDR2 YDEGEE. V was trimmed by 2 bases and J by 4 bases, leaving 12 bases between them. The CDR3 spells CASSFGGSGTEAFF. CDR3 nucleotides: TGTGCCAGCAGCTTTGGTGGGTCGGGCACTGAAGCTTTCTTT.

The sample holds one count of this clone. This rearrangement joins TRBV12-3 or TRBV12-4 to TRBJ2-3, with 9 bases aligning to TRBD1. The J segment lost 3 bases and the V segment lost 5 bases, leaving 0 bases of the junction unmatched. The CDR3 contains 13 residues. CDR3 in DNA: TGTGCCAGCAGTGGACAGGGGACAGATACGCAGTATTTT. Translating it yields CASSGQGTDTQYF.

This chain connects TRBV5-1 to TRBJ1-4; tentatively, D is TRBD1 (6 bases). The CDR3 sequence is 16 residues long. The germline CDR1 and CDR2 sequences are SGHRS and YFSETQ. V shed 0 bases and J shed 5 bases, with 14 bases lying between them. The CDR3 loop reads CASSLGLQGLNEKLFF. CDR3 in DNA: TGCGCCAGCAGCTTGGGTTTACAGGGACTAAATGAAAAACTGTTTTTT.

This chain uses TRBV4-1 with TRBJ1-6; a possible D gene is TRBD1 (5 bases). Looked up from germline, CDR1 is MGHRA and CDR2 is YSYEKL. The ends were cut back, 1 base at V and 6 bases at J, with 16 bases in the middle. This CDR3 is 17 amino acids long. The CDR3 spells CASSQGGPGQSNSPLHF. The CDR3, as DNA: TGCGCCAGCAGCCAAGGAGGTCCCGGACAAAGTAATTCACCCCTCCACTTT.

The CDR3 DNA follows: TGTGCCAGCTCACCCCCTGGGGAGACTCGGGGGGGCTACACCTTC. Protein product: CASSPPGETRGGYTF. The chain recombines TRBV18 with TRBJ1-2, with a weak D call TRBD1 (5 bases). Germline V gives CDR1 KGHSH, CDR2 LQKENI. The V gene lost 3 bases and the J gene lost 8 bases, with 19 bases spanning the gap. The CDR3 loop spans 15 amino acids.

The chain links TRBV7-2 to TRBJ1-6; D perhaps matches TRBD1 (5 bases). The CDR3 runs 15 residues. Trimming pared 7 bases from V and 9 bases from J, leaving 19 bases between. CDR1 is SGHTA, CDR2 FQGNSA, per germline. Written as DNA, the CDR3 is TGTGCCAGCACCCCAGAAGGGAGGGGCGTTTCACCCCTCCACTTT. Translation: CASTPEGRGVSPLHF.

This rearrangement joins TRBV6-5 to TRBJ1-2; 11 bases map to TRBD1. The V gene end was trimmed by 7 bases and the J gene end by 7 bases; junction bases not matched to a gene: 11. CDR3 length equals 15 residues. Germline CDR1 and CDR2: MNHEY and SVGAGI. CDR3 loop: CASTIGTGGGSGYTF. As DNA, the CDR3 is TGTGCCAGCACCATTGGGACAGGGGGTGGAAGTGGCTACACCTTC.

A word on this clone: At one boundary the junction diverges from the germline segment, which might be a read error. This chain uses TRBV7-7 with TRBJ1-3; D remains unclear. The CDR3 has 14 amino acids. CDR1 and CDR2 from the germline V gene are SSHAT and FNYEAQ (reference sequence). The CDR3 DNA sequence: TGTGCTAGCAGCTCAGACACCTCTGGAAACACCATATATTTT. The encoded protein is CASSSDTSGNTIYF.

This sequence joins TRBV29-1 and TRBJ2-4, with 7 bases that match TRBD1. Trimming removed 6 bases from V and 0 bases from J; junction bases left unmatched: 5. This CDR3 has 14 amino acids. Germline lookup yields CDR1 SQVTM and CDR2 ANQGSEA. CDR3 DNA sequence: TGCAGCGTCAGGGGACAGCTAGCCAAAAACATTCAGTACTTC. Its translation: CSVRGQLAKNIQYF.

DNA of the CDR3: TGTGCCAGCAGTACCCGACAGGAACGGAACACTGAAGCTTTCTTT. Translation gives CASSTRQERNTEAFF. V and J are TRBV6-5 and TRBJ1-1; maybe TRBD1 (6 bases). The CDR3 runs to 15 residues. The germline gives CDR1 MNHEY, CDR2 SVGAGI. Trimming took 5 bases from V and 1 from J, leaving 14 bases between them.

The gene calls are TRBV27 and TRBJ1-2, with 7 bases that match TRBD1. The CDR3 runs 14 residues. J lost 6 bases, V lost 5 bases, and 9 bases had no gene match. CDR1 is MNHEY and CDR2 is SMNVEV in the germline V gene (reference sequence). CDR3 nucleotides: TGTGCCAGCAGTAACCTCGGGACAGCGGATGGCTACACCTTC. This gives the protein CASSNLGTADGYTF.